This TCR beta chain stems from a study of blood T cell repertoires in COVID-19. Study overall: Collection of acute and convalescent COVID-19 samples took place in the United States, Italy and Spain. From T cells, B-cell-depleted T cells, or PBMCs came the material, which was cDNA or gDNA.

Libraries were prepared by immunoSEQ multiplex PCR; TCRdb keeps only in-frame clonotypes and omits some of them. The sample lists 80,000 to 100,000 clones, about 86% seen once, with approximately 13% in the top ten. Germline V gene sequence: CDR1 SNHLY, CDR2 FYNNEI. This CDR3 is 17 amino acids long. The V segment lost 6 bases and the J segment 1 base; nucleotides outside the gene matches: 7. The TCR was taken from a woman aged 60-75 years in a cohort sampled during active or convalescent COVID-19. What was sequenced was peripheral blood. This sequence joins TRBV2 and TRBJ2-6; 9 bases fit TRBD1. In DNA, the CDR3 is TGTGCCAGCAGAGCACCGACAGGGGGGTCTGGGGCCAACGTCCTGACTTTC. It yields the protein CASRAPTGGSGANVLTF.